The rows below give T cell receptor beta chains drawn from one sample of a study of breast tumors, draining lymph nodes, adjacent tissues. TCRdb re-called the multiplex PCR reads with MiXCR, one entry per CDR3 protein. Among 50,000 to 65,000 distinct CDR3 sequences listed, over 40% were seen once. The specimen was breast tumor tissue. These receptors were taken from a female donor with breast cancer. Some clones in this sample may be carry-over from other donors' samples. Each CDR3 is given with its conserved first and last residue. The order of the fields is J gene, clone size, V gene, D gene, CDR3 length, CDR3 DNA, CDR3 protein. The D gene is left open where the match is weak. Clone size, where shown, is once, few, many, or a class for clones that have expanded.

J: TRBJ1-2; size: .; V: TRBV7-2; D: .; length: 14; DNA: TGTGCCAGCAGCTTAAATGCGGGAGGGCTTGGCTACACCTTC; CDR3: CASSLNAGGLGYTF
J: TRBJ1-2; size: many; V: TRBV27; D: .; length: 13; DNA: TGTGCCAGTGCTTCGGAAGGGGCCTATGGCTACACCTTC; CDR3: CASASEGAYGYTF
J: TRBJ1-2; size: .; V: TRBV9; D: .; length: 15; DNA: TGTGCCAGCAGCGTAGGACAGTTCTATTCGTATGGCTACACCTTC; CDR3: CASSVGQFYSYGYTF
J: TRBJ2-6; size: once; V: TRBV9; D: TRBD2; length: 15; DNA: TGTGCCAGCAGCGTAGTTATTAGCGGGTCCAACGTCCTGACTTTC; CDR3: CASSVVISGSNVLTF
J: TRBJ1-2; size: .; V: TRBV2; D: .; length: 11; DNA: TGCGCCAGCAGTGAAAAAGGTGGCTACACCTTC; CDR3: CASSEKGGYTF
J: TRBJ2-6; size: .; V: TRBV5-6; D: .; length: 16; DNA: TGTGCCAGCAGCCCCGATTGGGCGTCTGGGGCCAACGTCCTGACTTTC; CDR3: CASSPDWASGANVLTF
J: TRBJ2-3; size: many; V: TRBV7-2; D: TRBD2; length: 16; DNA: TGTGCCAGCAGCTTAAGAGCGGGAGGGCCGACAGATACGCAGTATTTT; CDR3: CASSLRAGGPTDTQYF
J: TRBJ1-2; size: .; V: TRBV29-1; D: TRBD1; length: 13; DNA: TGCAGCTTGGGGGGGACAGGCCTCTATGGCTACACCTTC; CDR3: CSLGGTGLYGYTF
J: TRBJ1-5; size: .; V: TRBV20-1; D: TRBD1; length: 14; DNA: TGCAGTGCAGAGCCGGGACAGGGCAGACAGCCCCAGCATTTT; CDR3: CSAEPGQGRQPQHF
J: TRBJ1-3; size: .; V: TRBV7-2; D: .; length: 15; DNA: TGTGCCAGCAGCTTAAGGTCGGGTTCTGGAAACACCATATATTTT; CDR3: CASSLRSGSGNTIYF
J: TRBJ2-3; size: many; V: TRBV12-3/TRBV12-4; D: TRBD2; length: 17; DNA: TGTGCCAGCAGTTTAGAGCTGGGACTAGCGGGGGGAGATACGCAGTATTTT; CDR3: CASSLELGLAGGDTQYF
J: TRBJ2-5; size: many; V: TRBV6-2/TRBV6-3; D: .; length: 12; DNA: TGTGCCAGCAGGGGCGGAGGGGAGACCCAGTACTTC; CDR3: CASRGGGETQYF
J: TRBJ1-5; size: many; V: TRBV19; D: .; length: 15; DNA: TGTGCCAGTAGTAAATGGTCAGATCCCAATCAGCCCCAGCATTTT; CDR3: CASSKWSDPNQPQHF
J: TRBJ2-3; size: few; V: TRBV20-1; D: .; length: 14; DNA: TGCAGTGCTAGTATAGCGACTGGCACAGCTGCGCAGTATTTT; CDR3: CSASIATGTAAQYF
J: TRBJ2-3; size: many; V: TRBV3-2; D: .; length: 17; DNA: TGTGCCAGCACCGTCACGAAGACTAGCGTTAGCACAGATACGCAGTATTTT; CDR3: CASTVTKTSVSTDTQYF
J: TRBJ2-1; size: many; V: TRBV7-9; D: .; length: 13; DNA: TGTGCCAGCAGCTCGTCGGCCACCTACGAGCAGTTCTTC; CDR3: CASSSSATYEQFF
J: TRBJ2-1; size: many; V: TRBV6-2/TRBV6-3; D: .; length: 14; DNA: TGTGCCAGCAGTCGAGCCGGCTCCTACAATGAGCAGTTCTTC; CDR3: CASSRAGSYNEQFF
J: TRBJ1-6; size: many; V: TRBV3-1; D: .; length: 12; DNA: TGTGCCAGCAGCCAAGGGCTTGCCGGTCTCCACTTT; CDR3: CASSQGLAGLHF
J: TRBJ2-3; size: .; V: TRBV7-8; D: .; length: 13; DNA: TGTGCCTGCAGCCCGCCAGAGGCAGGTACGCAGTATTTT; CDR3: CACSPPEAGTQYF
J: TRBJ2-3; size: many; V: TRBV7-8; D: TRBD2; length: 16; DNA: TGTGCCACCTCGGGACTAGCGGGAACTAGCACAGATACGCAGTATTTT; CDR3: CATSGLAGTSTDTQYF
J: TRBJ1-1; size: many; V: TRBV6-4; D: .; length: 14; DNA: TGTGCCAGCAAGGGGGGACGCACGGGGCCTGAAGCTTTCTTT; CDR3: CASKGGRTGPEAFF
J: TRBJ2-7; size: many; V: TRBV6-2/TRBV6-3; D: .; length: 14; DNA: TGTGCCAGCAGTTACTCGGGGGATTTCTACGAGCAGTACTTC; CDR3: CASSYSGDFYEQYF
J: TRBJ2-2; size: many; V: TRBV5-1; D: .; length: 13; DNA: TGCGCCAGCTCTCAGGGGAACACCGGGGAGCTGTTTTTT; CDR3: CASSQGNTGELFF
J: TRBJ2-1; size: many; V: TRBV24-1; D: TRBD2; length: 14; DNA: TGTGCCACCAAGTCGACTAGCGGGGATAGGGAGCAGTTCTTC; CDR3: CATKSTSGDREQFF
J: TRBJ2-7; size: .; V: TRBV29-1; D: .; length: 11; DNA: TGCAGCGTTGAAACAGGCTACGAGCAGTACTTC; CDR3: CSVETGYEQYF
J: TRBJ1-2; size: many; V: TRBV12-3/TRBV12-4; D: .; length: 13; DNA: TGTGCCAGCAGTTTGGGGGGGGGATATGGCTACACCTTC; CDR3: CASSLGGGYGYTF
J: TRBJ2-2; size: many; V: TRBV5-1; D: TRBD2; length: 15; DNA: TGCGCCAGCAGCGGGGCGGGAGGGATCACCGGGGAGCTGTTTTTT; CDR3: CASSGAGGITGELFF
J: TRBJ1-3; size: many; V: TRBV9; D: .; length: 17; DNA: TGTGCCAGCAGCGTAGAAGATGGGGATTCCAATCGCGACACCATATATTTT; CDR3: CASSVEDGDSNRDTIYF
J: TRBJ2-3; size: many; V: TRBV5-1; D: .; length: 14; DNA: TGCGCCAGCAGCTTGGGTAGGGTCCCAGATACGCAGTATTTT; CDR3: CASSLGRVPDTQYF
J: TRBJ2-7; size: many; V: TRBV27; D: .; length: 14; DNA: TGTGCCAGCATGGGGGGCAGAGGGGGCTACGAGCAGTACTTC; CDR3: CASMGGRGGYEQYF
J: TRBJ2-7; size: .; V: TRBV20-1; D: TRBD1; length: 12; DNA: TGCAGTGCAGGACAGGGGGCCGACGAGCAGTACTTT; CDR3: CSAGQGADEQYF
J: TRBJ2-7; size: many; V: TRBV6-1; D: .; length: 16; DNA: TGTGCCAGCAAGGGCTCCGACCCAAGCGGCCTTTACGAGCAGTACTTC; CDR3: CASKGSDPSGLYEQYF
J: TRBJ2-3; size: many; V: TRBV12-3/TRBV12-4; D: .; length: 14; DNA: TGTGCCAGCATGGGGCAGGGAGGCACAGATACGCAGTATTTT; CDR3: CASMGQGGTDTQYF
J: TRBJ1-1; size: few; V: TRBV7-3; D: .; length: 16; DNA: TGTGCCAGCAGCTTAAACGGTGCGGGAACGAACACTGAAGCTTTCTTT; CDR3: CASSLNGAGTNTEAFF
J: TRBJ2-1; size: many; V: TRBV7-8; D: .; length: 13; DNA: TGTGCCAGCAGCTCACTAGGGGGCAATGAGCAGTTCTTC; CDR3: CASSSLGGNEQFF
J: TRBJ1-5; size: many; V: TRBV12-3/TRBV12-4; D: TRBD1; length: 17; DNA: TGTGCCAGCAGTACCCGGGACAGCTTTTATAGCAATCAGCCCCAGCATTTT; CDR3: CASSTRDSFYSNQPQHF
J: TRBJ2-2; size: many; V: TRBV7-2; D: .; length: 14; DNA: TGTGCCAGCAGCTTAGGCCGCAAAACCGGGGAGCTGTTTTTT; CDR3: CASSLGRKTGELFF
J: TRBJ2-7; size: many; V: TRBV29-1; D: .; length: 12; DNA: TGCAGCGTTGAAACAGGCCTCTACGAGCAGTACTTC; CDR3: CSVETGLYEQYF
J: TRBJ2-5; size: .; V: TRBV29-1; D: TRBD1; length: 13; DNA: TGCAGCGCTGGGACAGCGCAACAAAAGACCCAGAGCTTC; CDR3: CSAGTAQQKTQSF
J: TRBJ1-5; size: many; V: TRBV10-3; D: .; length: 14; DNA: TGTGCCATCAGTGGCACAGGGCTAGGTCAGCCCCAGCATTTT; CDR3: CAISGTGLGQPQHF
J: TRBJ2-1; size: many; V: TRBV11-3; D: .; length: 13; DNA: TGTGCCAGCAGCTTAGGAGGGTGGGAGGTCCTGTTCTTC; CDR3: CASSLGGWEVLFF
J: TRBJ2-5; size: .; V: TRBV20-1; D: .; length: 15; DNA: TGCAGTGCTACGAGTGGGGGAACTAGCAGGGAGACCCAGTACTTC; CDR3: CSATSGGTSRETQYF
J: TRBJ1-1; size: .; V: TRBV2; D: .; length: 11; DNA: TGTGCCAGCGCAGAGGGGGTGGAAGCTTTCTTT; CDR3: CASAEGVEAFF
J: TRBJ2-3; size: .; V: TRBV20-1; D: .; length: 12; DNA: TGCAGTGCTAGGGACCGACTACTCACGCAGTATTTT; CDR3: CSARDRLLTQYF
J: TRBJ2-7; size: many; V: TRBV20-1; D: .; length: 16; DNA: TGCAGTGCTTCCAGCGGCGGGATTAGGTGGGGCTACGAGCAGTACTTC; CDR3: CSASSGGIRWGYEQYF
J: TRBJ2-7; size: once; V: TRBV20-1; D: TRBD2; length: 15; DNA: TGCAGTGCTAGTGCGCGGGAGTTGGCCTTAACGGGGCAGTACTTC; CDR3: CSASARELALTGQYF
J: TRBJ2-7; size: .; V: TRBV10-3; D: TRBD1; length: 13; DNA: TGTGCCATCAGCCCCAGACAGGGATCGGAGCAGTACTTC; CDR3: CAISPRQGSEQYF
J: TRBJ2-7; size: many; V: TRBV20-1; D: .; length: 13; DNA: TGCAGTGCCGACGACAGTGGCTCCTACGAGCAGTACTTC; CDR3: CSADDSGSYEQYF
J: TRBJ2-5; size: few; V: TRBV20-1; D: .; length: 12; DNA: TGCAGTGCTAGACCACAGAGTCAGACCCAGTACTTC; CDR3: CSARPQSQTQYF
J: TRBJ1-2; size: many; V: TRBV9; D: TRBD1; length: 15; DNA: TGTGCCAGCAGCGCGTGGGACAGGGGACTCTATGGCTACACCTTC; CDR3: CASSAWDRGLYGYTF
J: TRBJ1-1; size: .; V: TRBV7-9; D: TRBD1; length: 13; DNA: TGTGCCAGCAGCCCACAGGGGAGGACTGGAGCTTTCTTT; CDR3: CASSPQGRTGAFF
J: TRBJ2-7; size: .; V: TRBV7-2; D: TRBD2; length: 15; DNA: TGTGCCAGCAGCTTTGGACCCGCGGGAGTTGGCGAGCAGTACTTC; CDR3: CASSFGPAGVGEQYF
J: TRBJ2-5; size: many; V: TRBV19; D: TRBD1; length: 15; DNA: TGTGCCAGTAGTACGCCCCGACAGGGGGACGAGACCCAGTACTTC; CDR3: CASSTPRQGDETQYF
J: TRBJ1-5; size: many; V: TRBV24-1; D: TRBD1; length: 17; DNA: TGTGCCACCAGTGCCGCAGGAGGACAGGGTGGTAGCCAGCCCCAGCATTTT; CDR3: CATSAAGGQGGSQPQHF